Reported below is one T cell receptor beta chain. Its binding antigen is unknown. Base qualities were left out, and no much larger clone turns up one base away. This specimen's time point label, per the study, means: baseline before first vaccination. The vaccinee samples were drawn from two UK trials, COV001 and COV002, one of which was a single-blind randomized controlled phase 2/3 trial testing AZD1222 (ChAdOx1 nCoV-19) in healthy adults. For TCRbeta chain sequencing, PBMC samples were collected from trial participants at day 0 and at day 28 after the second dose. This sample was included in a study of T cell responses to AZD1222 COVID-19 vaccine (dated by TCRdb to about 2021). Some background on the complete study: AZD1222 recipients whose second dose came at about 4 weeks and those whose second dose came at about 12 weeks were combined into one group, since spike-specific TCR depth and breadth did not differ between the two schedules. TCR sequencing covered 233 trial participants: 200 to 220 given two doses of AZD1222 and approximately 25 given two doses of MenACWY control vaccine. Trial participants were enrolled by age into subgroups of 18-55, 56-69 and 70-plus years, and around 150, 28 and 57 TCR-sequenced participants, respectively, were included in these subgroups. The full study reports these points: Most participants were white British and females outnumbered males, and the authors suggested that clonal diversity may have been underestimated. The vaccine-associated CD4 TCRs covered the entire spike protein, and the dominant responses fell in regions 160-218 and 743-854. After two AZD1222 doses, both the breadth and the depth of spike-specific TCRs were significantly higher than at day 0 and than in MenACWY recipients. Conclusions about previously exposed vaccinees were limited because only five to seven AZD1222 recipients were SARS-CoV-2 seropositive at baseline. Because no day 14 peak-response samples were available, the repertoires could be characterized only after the peak T cell response. Reportedly, almost half of the unique spike-specific TCRs recognized epitopes lying outside the regions that are mutated in the B.1.351 and B.1.1.7 variants. The 56-69-year group was small, and its depth increase did not reach significance, likely because of low power.

The CDR3 regions of human TCRbeta chains were subjected to immunosequencing. The original pipeline was this. Repertoire TCRs were matched against a reference library of SARS-CoV-2-specific TCRs generated with the MIRA antigen-specificity platform. Breadth was defined as the fraction of unique TCRs that were SARS-CoV-2-associated. Depth was defined as the fraction of total T cells that were SARS-CoV-2-associated. Using the MIRA data, each spike-specific TCR was mapped to the spike region that the TCR reacts to and placed in a CD4 or CD8 class. Log10-transformed breadth and depth values were compared by one-way ANOVA with Sidak's multiple comparisons tests. TCRdb took over this immuneACCESS table, retaining in-frame rearrangements with V and J assigned. Such tables are incomplete; in checked studies, under half of the missing clones stem from an unresolved V gene, and the remainder is unexplained. Clonal size and the V and J genes are those of that table, whereas D and trimming came from the DNA. Within this sample are 100,000 to 150,000 clones, with 90% of them counted one time only. The biggest ten clones account for about 7.1% of the sample.

Relative to germline, V is 2 bases shorter and J is 2 bases shorter, with 10 bases between their ends. The cysteine opens and the phenylalanine closes a CDR3 of 14 amino acids. The kept DNA is CDR3 alone, 42 bases in frame from the first base. For CDR1 and CDR2, the germline V gene lists SGHDT and YYEEEE. The sequenced sample was peripheral blood, obtained on day 0 of AZD1222 vaccination. Recombination joined TRBV5-6 with TRBJ1-2; confidence is insufficient to name the D gene. The TCR was taken from an adult in good health. The DNA is as follows: TGTGCCAGCAGCTTAGTGGGCACGAACTATGGCTACACCTTC. It is translated as CASSLVGTNYGYTF.